This TCR beta chain came from a study of response to subunit inactivated influenza vaccine. Using its own MiXCR run on the RT-PCR reads, TCRdb lists one record per CDR3 protein. The sample has 600,000 to 850,000 distinct CDR3 sequences; 11% to 15% are singletons. This clonotype came up a few times. No antigen is known for it. V was clipped by 6 bases and J by 9 bases; unmatched bases: 12. The CDR3 has 17 amino acids. Study observations and caveats: Authors suggested few new T cells are recruited by each seasonal influenza vaccination.

This receptor was identified in a man between 50 and 59 years old who received an inactivated influenza vaccine. V gene TRBV12-3 or TRBV12-4 combines with J gene TRBJ2-1; TRBD2 matches at 15 bases. Source: PBMCs from blood, taken less than 15 days before vaccination. CDR3 sequence (DNA): TGTGCCAGCAGCCTTCGGACTAGCGGGAGGGCCCTAGGTGAGCAGTTCTTC. This gives the protein CASSLRTSGRALGEQFF.